The 21 T cell receptor beta chains below all came from one sample that was sequenced in a study of CD8+ T cells in alopecia areata (dated by TCRdb to the late 2010s). Libraries came from the immunoSEQ multiplex PCR assay. RNA was extracted from all samples and reverse transcribed into cDNA as template for TCR sequencing. The clones in this table, taken by TCRdb from immuneACCESS, are in-frame only. Not every clone is retained; where verified, under half of the shortfall comes from an unresolved V gene, and the cause of the rest is unknown. The sample profile shows 110,000 or so clones; about 60% of them were found once. The ten largest clones capture around 2.8% of the sample. Sequencing was performed on CD4+ T cells sorted from blood. The receptors come from a human donor in good health.

Here the CDR3 reads CASSRGTSGETQYF. CDR3 DNA sequence: TGTGCCAGCAGCAGGGGGACCTCCGGAGAGACCCAGTACTTC. V and J are TRBV11-2 and TRBJ2-5; D is perhaps TRBD1 (6 bases). Germline V lookup: CDR1 SGHAT, CDR2 FQNNGV. This CDR3 spans 14 amino acids. The V end lost 5 bases, the J end lost 4 bases, and 14 bases lay between the germline ends. Together with reference TRBV11-2 and TRBJ2-5, the CDR3 gives the full variable domain: EAGVAQSPRYKIIEKRQSVAFWCNPISGHATLYWYQQILGQGPKLLIQFQNNGVVDDSQLPKDRFSAERLKGVDSTLKIQPAKLEDSAVYLCASSRGTSGETQYFGPGTRLLVL.

The DNA of the CDR3 is TGCAGTACCAAGCAGGATTATGGCTACACCTTC. Protein product: CSTKQDYGYTF. The chain is built from TRBV29-1 and TRBJ1-2, with D unclear. Germline-derived CDR1 and CDR2 are SQVTM and ANQGSEA. CDR3 length: 11 residues.

This chain uses TRBV4-1 with TRBJ2-5; 12 positions agree with TRBD2. The length of the CDR3 is 13 residues. Germline V gene sequence: CDR1 MGHRA, CDR2 YSYEKL. J lost 9 bases, V lost 3 bases, and 2 bases had no gene match. CDR3 DNA sequence: TGCGCCAGCAGCCAGAGACTAGCGGGGGCCCAGTACTTC. Its protein is CASSQRLAGAQYF.

This clone has just a few counts. V usage is TRBV29-1 and J usage is TRBJ1-2, with TRBD1 as a possible D gene (6 bases). The V gene lost 7 bases and the J gene lost 1 base, with 13 bases spanning the gap. The germline CDR1 and CDR2 sequences are SQVTM and ANQGSEA. The CDR3 totals 13 residues. The CDR3 is CSAQGGDNYGYTF. CDR3 DNA: TGCAGCGCCCAAGGGGGGGATAACTATGGCTACACCTTC.

The CDR3 spells CASSTTGVLETQYF. As DNA, the CDR3 is TGTGCCAGCAGCACTACGGGGGTTCTGGAGACCCAGTACTTC. The rearrangement links TRBV11-2 to TRBJ2-5, with D maybe TRBD2 (6 bases). V was shortened by 5 bases and J by 5 bases, with 15 bases between the two germline ends. From germline, CDR1 is SGHAT and CDR2 FQNNGV. CDR3 size: 14 residues.

The chain recombines TRBV30 with TRBJ1-2, with D unresolved. The CDR3 is 13 amino acids. Germline V gives CDR1 GTSNPN, CDR2 SVGIG (reference sequence). V lost 0 bases and J lost 2, with 7 bases in between. The CDR3 is CAWSVNGNYGYTF. CDR3 coding DNA: TGTGCCTGGAGTGTAAACGGGAACTATGGCTACACCTTC.

This clone was counted a few times. The chain uses TRBV29-1 and TRBJ2-7; possible D gene TRBD1, 5 bases. The germline gives CDR1 SQVTM, CDR2 ANQGSEA. Trimming left V 6 bases short and J 6 bases short, with 18 bases between. This CDR3 has 13 amino acids. The CDR3 is CSVQQQQGAEQYF. CDR3 coding DNA: TGCAGCGTACAACAGCAGCAGGGTGCCGAGCAGTACTTC.

This clone was recorded a few times. The chain joins TRBV11-1 to TRBJ2-2, with TRBD2 identical over 8 bases. In germline, CDR1 is SGHAT, CDR2 FQDESV (reference sequence). Trimming at V came to 6 bases and at J to 9 bases, leaving 12 bases not matched to a gene. The length of the CDR3 is 15 residues. CDR3 protein: CASSSTGGPTRELFF. The CDR3 DNA is TGTGCCAGCAGTTCGACGGGGGGGCCAACCAGGGAGCTGTTTTTT. The entire variable domain, with the rest obtained from reference TRBV11-1 and TRBJ2-2, is as follows: EAEVAQSPRYKITEKSQAVAFWCDPISGHATLYWYRQILGQGPELLVQFQDESVVDDSQLPKDRFSAERLKGVDSTLKIQPAELGDSAMYLCASSSTGGPTRELFFGEGSRLTVL.

This clone was counted between two and nine times. This chain connects TRBV7-9 to TRBJ2-7, with unresolved D. The V gene's germline CDR1 is SEHNR and CDR2 FQNEAQ (reference sequence). The length of the CDR3 is 14 residues. Trimming cost V 8 bases and J 2 bases, with 16 bases left between them. The CDR3 here is CASSFGQPAYEQYF. The CDR3 region has the DNA TGTGCCAGCTCATTCGGGCAGCCGGCCTACGAGCAGTACTTC. Complete variable domain (other parts from reference TRBV7-9 and TRBJ2-7): DTGVSQNPRHKITKRGQNVTFRCDPISEHNRLYWYRQTLGQGPEFLTYFQNEAQLEKSRLLSDRFSAERPKGSFSTLEIQRTEQGDSAMYLCASSFGQPAYEQYFGPGTRLTVT.

The chain has TRBV7-3 and TRBJ1-6; D not resolved. V was shortened by 3 bases and J by 10 bases, with 7 bases between the two germline ends. The CDR3 is 12 amino acids. CDR1 and CDR2 (germline): SGHTA, FQGTGA. In DNA, the CDR3 is TGTGCCAGCAGCTTTTCGGGATCACCCCTCCACTTT. It specifies CASSFSGSPLHF.

This clone was counted only a few times. The chain combines TRBV30 with TRBJ2-5; TRBD2 matches at 9 bases. V was clipped by 0 bases and J by 5 bases; unmatched bases: 7. Per the germline V gene, CDR1 is GTSNPN and CDR2 is SVGIG (reference sequence). This CDR3 region has 15 residues. The CDR3 DNA is TGTGCCTGGAGTGTATCGCGGGGGGGCTCGGAGACCCAGTACTTC. Its translation: CAWSVSRGGSETQYF.

CDR3 region: CASSRDRENYGYTF. Here the CDR3 DNA reads TGTGCCAGCAGTAGGGACAGGGAGAACTATGGCTACACCTTC. The gene calls are TRBV2 and TRBJ1-2; TRBD1 matches 9 bases. The CDR3 is 14 residues long. The V gene end was trimmed by 5 bases and the J gene end by 2 bases; junction bases not matched to a gene: 3. The germline CDR1 and CDR2 sequences are SNHLY and FYNNEI.

This clone appeared a few times. The chain combines TRBV29-1 with TRBJ1-1, with 7 bases lining up with TRBD1. The CDR3 covers 13 residues. Germline CDR1 is SQVTM and CDR2 is ANQGSEA. After removal of 7 bases from V and 5 bases from J, the junction contained 10 bases not matched to a gene. The CDR3 loop reads CSGRGPAGTEAFF. CDR3 sequence (DNA): TGCAGCGGTAGGGGGCCGGCTGGAACTGAAGCTTTCTTT.

V is TRBV29-1 and J is TRBJ1-5; D ambiguous. The V end lost 4 bases, the J end lost 5 bases, and 9 bases lay between the germline ends. The CDR3 runs 12 residues. Germline V gene sequence: CDR1 SQVTM, CDR2 ANQGSEA. The CDR3 sequence: CSVGQEDQPQHF. The CDR3 DNA reads TGCAGCGTTGGCCAGGAAGATCAGCCCCAGCATTTT.

V usage is TRBV30 and J usage is TRBJ2-5; TRBD2 matches 7 bases. In germline, CDR1 is GTSNPN, CDR2 SVGIG (reference sequence). The CDR3 spans 14 residues. V was clipped by 0 bases and J by 5 bases; unmatched bases: 6. In DNA form, the CDR3 reads TGTGCCTGGAGTGTCCGCCTGGGGGGGGAGACCCAGTACTTC. This gives the protein CAWSVRLGGETQYF.

The V and J genes are TRBV5-1 and TRBJ2-1, with 8 bases lining up with TRBD1. Germline assignment: CDR1 SGHRS and CDR2 YFSETQ. This CDR3 contains 15 residues. J lost 2 bases, V lost 0 bases, and 1 base had no gene match. As DNA, the CDR3 is TGCGCCAGCAGCTTGGTGACAGGGGCCTACAATGAGCAGTTCTTC. It encodes CASSLVTGAYNEQFF.

The chain joins TRBV28 to TRBJ2-3; D is tentatively TRBD1 or TRBD2 (6 bases each). Trimming removed 5 bases from V and 1 base from J, with 16 bases in between. This CDR3 has 16 residues. The germline V gene has CDR1 MDHEN and CDR2 SYDVKM. CDR3 nucleotide sequence: TGTGCCAGCAGTCCTAGGTGGGGGGCTGGCACAGATACGCAGTATTTT. Translation: CASSPRWGAGTDTQYF.

The V call is TRBV5-1, the J call TRBJ2-3; TRBD1 or TRBD2 may be the D gene (6 bases each). CDR1 and CDR2 (germline): SGHRS, YFSETQ. Between the trimmed V and J ends, which lost 0 bases and 6 bases, there was a span of 14 bases. This CDR3 has 15 amino acids. This chain's CDR3 is CASSLVPGAEDTQYF. The CDR3 DNA reads TGCGCCAGCAGCTTGGTCCCGGGGGCCGAGGATACGCAGTATTTT.

This clone was counted a few times. The chain uses TRBV2 and TRBJ2-5, with TRBD2 matching 7 bases. The CDR3 has 14 residues. The germline CDR1 and CDR2 sequences are SNHLY and FYNNEI. V gave up 8 bases and J gave up 4 bases; unmatched junction bases: 10. CDR3 coding DNA: TGTGCCAGCGGGAATCCACTAGCGACAGAGACCCAGTACTTC. Translating it yields CASGNPLATETQYF.

The CDR3 sequence is CASTGQGYNEQFF. CDR3 DNA: TGTGCCTCCACGGGACAGGGTTACAATGAGCAGTTCTTC. V is TRBV30 and J is TRBJ2-1; 9 bases line up with TRBD1. The ends lost 7 bases at V and 4 bases at J; junction bases unmatched: 5. Germline-derived CDR1 and CDR2 are GTSNPN and SVGIG (reference sequence). The CDR3 has 13 amino acids.

There are a few counts of this clone. CDR3 nucleotide sequence: TGTGCCAGCAGTTCGACAGGGCCAGGCGAGCAGTACTTC. Translated, it gives CASSSTGPGEQYF. This chain joins TRBV6-1 and TRBJ2-7, with 7 bases lining up with TRBD1. The CDR3 sequence is 13 residues long. The V segment lost 5 bases and the J segment 6 bases; nucleotides outside the gene matches: 7. CDR1 and CDR2 from the germline V gene are MNHNS and SASEGT.